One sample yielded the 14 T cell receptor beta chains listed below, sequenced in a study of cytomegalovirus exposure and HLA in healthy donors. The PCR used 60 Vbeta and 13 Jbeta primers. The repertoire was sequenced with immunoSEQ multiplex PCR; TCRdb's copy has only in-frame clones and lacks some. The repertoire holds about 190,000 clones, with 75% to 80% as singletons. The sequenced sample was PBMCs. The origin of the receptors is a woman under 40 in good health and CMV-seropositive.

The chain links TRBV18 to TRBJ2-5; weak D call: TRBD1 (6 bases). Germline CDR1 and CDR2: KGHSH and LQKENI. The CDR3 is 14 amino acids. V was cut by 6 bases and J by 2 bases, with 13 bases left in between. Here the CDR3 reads CASSRNREQETQYF. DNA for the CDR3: TGTGCCAGCTCCCGAAACAGGGAGCAAGAGACCCAGTACTTC.

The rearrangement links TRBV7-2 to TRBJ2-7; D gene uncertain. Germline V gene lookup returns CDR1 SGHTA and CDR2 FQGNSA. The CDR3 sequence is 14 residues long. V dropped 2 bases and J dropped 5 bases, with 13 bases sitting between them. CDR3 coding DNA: TGTGCCAGCAGCTTAAGCCCTACAGTCAACGAGCAGTACTTC. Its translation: CASSLSPTVNEQYF.

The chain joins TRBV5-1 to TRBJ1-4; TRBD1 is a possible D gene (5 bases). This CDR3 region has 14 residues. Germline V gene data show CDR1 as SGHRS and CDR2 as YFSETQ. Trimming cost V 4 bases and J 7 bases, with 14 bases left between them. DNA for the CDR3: TGCGCCAGCAGCGAAGGGACTAGCGGTGAAAAACTGTTTTTT. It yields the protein CASSEGTSGEKLFF.

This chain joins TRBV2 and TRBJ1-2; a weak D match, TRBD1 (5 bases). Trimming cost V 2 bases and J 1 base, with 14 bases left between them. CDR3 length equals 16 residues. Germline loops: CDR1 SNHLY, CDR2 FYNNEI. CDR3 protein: CASSERTGANNYGYTF. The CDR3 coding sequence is TGTGCCAGCAGTGAACGAACAGGAGCCAATAACTATGGCTACACCTTC.

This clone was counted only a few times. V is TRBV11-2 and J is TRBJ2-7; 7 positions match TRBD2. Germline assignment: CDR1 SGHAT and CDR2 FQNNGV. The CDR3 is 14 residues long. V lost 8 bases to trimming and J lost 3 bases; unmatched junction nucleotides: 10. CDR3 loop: CASSLGTNLYEQYF. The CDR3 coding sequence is TGTGCCAGCTCGCTAGGGACTAACCTCTACGAGCAGTACTTC.

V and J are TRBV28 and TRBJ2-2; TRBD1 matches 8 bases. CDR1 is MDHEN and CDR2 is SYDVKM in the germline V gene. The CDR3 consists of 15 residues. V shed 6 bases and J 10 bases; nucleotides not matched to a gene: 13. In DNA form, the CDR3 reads TGTGCCAGCAGGACCGGGACAGGCCGTCCGGTGGAGCTGTTTTTT. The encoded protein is CASRTGTGRPVELFF. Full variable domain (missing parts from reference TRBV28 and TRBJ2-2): DVKVTQSSRYLVKRTGEKVFLECVQDMDHENMFWYRQDPGLGLRLIYFSYDVKMKEKGDIPEGYSVSREKKERFSLILESASTNQTSMYLCASRTGTGRPVELFFGEGSRLTVL.

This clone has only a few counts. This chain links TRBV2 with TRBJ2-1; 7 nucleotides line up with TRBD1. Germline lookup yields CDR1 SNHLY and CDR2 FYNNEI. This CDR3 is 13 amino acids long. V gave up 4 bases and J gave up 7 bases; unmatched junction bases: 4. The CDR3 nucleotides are TGTGCCAGCAGTGTCGACAGGGTAAATGAGCAGTTCTTC. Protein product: CASSVDRVNEQFF.

This chain's CDR3 is CASTPSGGAPAHNEQFF. The CDR3 DNA is TGTGCCAGTACTCCCAGCGGGGGGGCCCCCGCTCACAATGAGCAGTTCTTC. The chain employs TRBV19 and TRBJ2-1; 10 bases align to TRBD2. The V gene end was trimmed by 7 bases and the J gene end by 5 bases; junction bases not matched to a gene: 14. The CDR3 is made up of 17 amino acids. The germline CDR1 and CDR2 sequences are LNHDA and SQIVND (reference sequence).

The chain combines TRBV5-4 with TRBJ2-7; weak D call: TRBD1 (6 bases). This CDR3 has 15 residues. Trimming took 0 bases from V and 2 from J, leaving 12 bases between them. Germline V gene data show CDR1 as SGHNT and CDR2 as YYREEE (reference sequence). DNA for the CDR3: TGTGCCAGCAGCTTGGGGACAGCTGGGACCTACGAGCAGTACTTC. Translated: CASSLGTAGTYEQYF.

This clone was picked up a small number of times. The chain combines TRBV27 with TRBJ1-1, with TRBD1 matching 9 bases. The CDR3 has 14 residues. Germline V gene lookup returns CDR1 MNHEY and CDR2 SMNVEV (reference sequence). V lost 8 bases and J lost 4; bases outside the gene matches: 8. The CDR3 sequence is CASGNRGLSTEAFF. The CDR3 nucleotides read TGTGCCAGCGGAAACAGGGGGCTTAGCACTGAAGCTTTCTTT.

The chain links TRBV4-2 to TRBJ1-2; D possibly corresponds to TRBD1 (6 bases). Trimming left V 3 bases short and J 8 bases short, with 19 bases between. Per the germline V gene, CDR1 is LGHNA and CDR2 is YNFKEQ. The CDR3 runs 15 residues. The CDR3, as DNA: TGTGCCAGCAGCCAGCCAGAGAGGGGGGGCTTCGGCTACACCTTC. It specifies CASSQPERGGFGYTF.

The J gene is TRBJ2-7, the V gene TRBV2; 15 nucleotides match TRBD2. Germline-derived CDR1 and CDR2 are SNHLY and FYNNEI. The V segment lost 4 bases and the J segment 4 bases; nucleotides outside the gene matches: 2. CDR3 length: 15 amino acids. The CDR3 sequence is CASSAGTSGRYEQYF. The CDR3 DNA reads TGTGCCAGCAGTGCCGGGACTAGCGGGAGGTACGAGCAGTACTTC.

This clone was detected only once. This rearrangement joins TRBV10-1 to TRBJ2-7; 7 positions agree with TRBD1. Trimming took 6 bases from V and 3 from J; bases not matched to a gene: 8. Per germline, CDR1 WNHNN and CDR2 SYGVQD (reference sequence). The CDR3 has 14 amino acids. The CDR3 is CASSRMGQIYEQYF. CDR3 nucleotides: TGCGCCAGCAGCAGAATGGGACAGATCTACGAGCAGTACTTC.

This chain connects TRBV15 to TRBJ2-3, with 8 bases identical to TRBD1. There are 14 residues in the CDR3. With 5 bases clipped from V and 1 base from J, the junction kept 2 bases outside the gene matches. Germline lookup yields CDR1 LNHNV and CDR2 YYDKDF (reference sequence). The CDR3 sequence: CATSGGQGTDTQYF. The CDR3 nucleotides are TGTGCCACCAGCGGGGGACAGGGCACAGATACGCAGTATTTT.